This T cell receptor (beta chain) derives from a study of shared clonotypes between healthy human individuals. V dropped 6 bases and J dropped 4 bases, with 10 bases sitting between them. Per the germline V gene, CDR1 is KGHSH and CDR2 is LQKENI. The CDR3 contains 13 residues. Points on this clone: Its antigen is unidentified.

On sorted subsets, replicate PCRs used 150 to 250 ng DNA, or tens of thousands of T cell genomes. Assay used: immunoSEQ multiplex PCR; TCRdb lists only in-frame clones, some missing. This table holds approximately 2.5 million clones, more than 85% found once. Study-level findings and limits: Estimated richness was generally greater in naive than memory subsets. Rarefaction revealed incomplete sorted-subset sequencing despite large depth.

This TCR came from a man aged 18-30 years in good health. Some clones in this sample may be carry-over from other donors' samples. Sample: naive CD4+ T cells from PBMCs. As to subset: CD45RA+ positively selected. This chain links TRBV18 with TRBJ1-5; D possibly corresponds to TRBD1 (5 bases). The DNA for the CDR3 is TGTGCCAGCTCCCAAGACAGAAATCAGCCCCAGCATTTT. Protein sequence: CASSQDRNQPQHF.